This T cell receptor beta chain was identified in a study of cytomegalovirus exposure and HLA in healthy donors. Study-level points and caveats: Analyzed later, most CMV-associated TCR beta chains appeared HLA-restricted. Reports showed the classifier diagnosing cytomegalovirus status with high specificity and sensitivity.

60 Vbeta and 13 Jbeta primers were used in PCR. Data came from immunoSEQ multiplex PCR; TCRdb stores just in-frame clones and leaves some out. This sample's table has 75,000 to 90,000 clones. Germline V gives CDR1 SGHTA, CDR2 FQGNSA. Losses at the gene ends were 1 base for V and 0 bases for J; bases not matched to a gene: 7. This CDR3 region has 17 residues. As concerns this clone: The target antigen is unknown.

The rearrangement uses TRBV7-2 and TRBJ2-7, with 9 bases aligning to TRBD2. This TCR came from an older woman in good health and CMV-seronegative. Sequenced: PBMCs. CDR3 protein: CASSLGSGRAGSYEQYF. CDR3 coding DNA: TGTGCCAGCAGCTTAGGTAGCGGGAGAGCGGGCTCCTACGAGCAGTACTTC.